The rows below give T cell receptor beta chains drawn from one sample of a study of cytomegalovirus exposure and HLA in healthy donors. The data were produced by immunoSEQ multiplex PCR, yet TCRdb's version contains in-frame clones alone and is incomplete. This sample has 120,000 or so clones; roughly two thirds occur once, and the top ten carry over 1.5%. Source material: PBMCs. Receptors were obtained from a man aged 25-40 years in good health and CMV-seropositive. Both conserved end residues are part of each CDR3.

V gene	CDR3 length	J gene	CDR3 protein
TRBV21-1	17	TRBJ2-7	CASSKDRLAASSYEQYF
TRBV4-1	15	TRBJ2-7	CASSQGLAGVYEQYF
TRBV10-1	15	TRBJ2-7	CASSDQGSRGYEQYF
TRBV7-8	15	TRBJ1-5	CASSSRTNSNQPQHF
TRBV5-4	14	TRBJ1-2	CASSLDLRGDGYTF
TRBV7-3	14	TRBJ1-2	CASSPTDRVDGYTF
TRBV5-1	15	TRBJ1-5	CASSLGQAGNQPQHF
TRBV18	15	TRBJ1-1	CASSPGQGRNTEAFF
TRBV10-1	15	TRBJ2-1	CASSQTSGGYNEQFF
TRBV18	15	TRBJ2-7	CASSPIAGSYYEQYF
TRBV4-2	16	TRBJ2-1	CASSQDWGRGYNEQFF
TRBV11-3	14	TRBJ2-7	CASSLDRVFNEQYF
TRBV28	15	TRBJ1-5	CASSPGVRGNQPQHF
TRBV6-5	15	TRBJ2-1	CASSRTDLTYNEQFF
TRBV5-1	15	TRBJ2-1	CASSLETSGYNEQFF
TRBV4-2	18	TRBJ2-2	CASSPLILGRTNTGELFF
TRBV27	12	TRBJ2-1	CASATLYNEQFF
TRBV11-2	14	TRBJ1-2	CASTKTGQGSLYTF
TRBV28	14	TRBJ2-1	CASSLIGVYNEQFF
TRBV4-2	12	TRBJ1-5	CASSQGDQPQHF
TRBV28	22	TRBJ2-1	CASSPILGLAGGESGATMGQFF
TRBV6-4	15	TRBJ2-1	CASSGTSGSYNEQFF
TRBV5-1	16	TRBJ1-2	CASSGEITGARRGYTF
TRBV9	13	TRBJ2-2	CASSVAGTGELFF
TRBV12-5	21	TRBJ2-7	CASGSGLAGGLIRRSSYEQYF
TRBV28	13	TRBJ1-1	CAIGWEAGTEAFF
TRBV10-1	14	TRBJ2-5	CASIPGGPQETQYF
TRBV5-4	14	TRBJ2-5	CASSFGGRGETQYF
TRBV14	17	TRBJ2-5	CASSQGSRTSEQETQYF
TRBV28	13	TRBJ1-1	CASSLMGATEAFF
TRBV6-5	11	TRBJ2-7	CASSSDYEQYF
TRBV7-3	13	TRBJ1-1	CASSATGNTEAFF
TRBV4-1	15	TRBJ1-1	CASSQVGNRVTEAFF
TRBV5-1	15	TRBJ1-2	CASSLVGVGGYGYTF
TRBV7-3	15	TRBJ2-1	CASSWGGLGNNEQFF
TRBV5-1	14	TRBJ1-2	CASSPNEGSYGYTF
TRBV29-1	13	TRBJ1-1	CSVQGDWMAEAFF
TRBV28	15	TRBJ2-4	CASRQGAWAKNIQYF
TRBV19	17	TRBJ2-3	CASRGGFGNPSEDTQYF
TRBV7-6	15	TRBJ2-7	CASSLSPGQGYEQYF
TRBV6-1	15	TRBJ2-1	CASNEKRDRVNEQFF
TRBV7-9	12	TRBJ2-3	CSSSFRADTQYF
TRBV30	14	TRBJ2-5	CAWTNSGAQETQYF
TRBV6-5	13	.	CASSAGTVYEQYF
TRBV5-4	15	TRBJ2-1	CASSPGTSGGNEQFF
TRBV10-3	13	TRBJ2-1	CAIRDNPYNEQFF
TRBV6-5	15	TRBJ2-7	CASSYGRTYSYEQYF
TRBV30	12	TRBJ2-3	CAWDPGADTQYF